Sequencing of this T cell receptor beta chain was carried out in a study of T cell changes during pregnancy in multiple sclerosis. The protocol was immunoSEQ multiplex PCR, while the TCRdb copy is restricted to in-frame clones and leaves out a portion. The sample carries 68,000 or so clones, 91% recorded once. The V end was cut by 1 base, the J end by 6 bases, with 8 bases between. This CDR3 spans 12 amino acids. Germline V CDR1 and CDR2: SGHNT, YYREEE (reference sequence). This sequence was found in a female donor with multiple sclerosis, enrolled in a pregnancy study. The genes are TRBV5-4 and TRBJ2-7; no firm D call. The sequences come from peripheral blood, collected in the second trimester of pregnancy. The CDR3 protein is CASSLIPFEQYF. CDR3 DNA sequence: TGTGCCAGCAGCTTGATCCCGTTCGAGCAGTACTTC.